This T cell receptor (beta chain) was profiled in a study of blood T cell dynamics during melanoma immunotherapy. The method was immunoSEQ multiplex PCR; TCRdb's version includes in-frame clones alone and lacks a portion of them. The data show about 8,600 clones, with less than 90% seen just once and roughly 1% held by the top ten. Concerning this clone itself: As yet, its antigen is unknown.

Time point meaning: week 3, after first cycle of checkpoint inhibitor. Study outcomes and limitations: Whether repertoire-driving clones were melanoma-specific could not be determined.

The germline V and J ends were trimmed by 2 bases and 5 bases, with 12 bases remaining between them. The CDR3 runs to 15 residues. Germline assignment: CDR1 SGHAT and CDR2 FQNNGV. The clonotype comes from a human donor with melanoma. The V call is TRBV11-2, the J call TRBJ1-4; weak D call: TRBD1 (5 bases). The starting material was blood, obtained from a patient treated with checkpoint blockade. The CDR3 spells CASSLFIGGNEKLFF. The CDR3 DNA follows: TGTGCCAGCAGCTTATTTATTGGGGGGAATGAAAAACTGTTTTTT.